The rows below give T cell receptor beta chains drawn from one sample of a study of T cells after yellow fever vaccination. From the 5' RACE reads, TCRdb called clonotypes with MiXCR, one entry per CDR3 protein. The data hold over 300,000 distinct CDR3 sequences, with about 6.9% observed a single time. The starting material was PBMCs, obtained 35 to 50 days after the first yellow fever vaccination. The receptor source for this set is a man aged 18-30 years who received the YFV17D yellow fever vaccine. Both conserved end residues are part of each CDR3. The D gene is left open where the match is weak. Clone size is not always given. Where it is, it says once, few, many or a class for expanded clones.

>TRBJ2-7|-|-|TRBV6-2/TRBV6-3
TGTGCCAGCCACCAGAGGGGGGTCTACGAGCAGTACTTC
CASHQRGVYEQYF
>TRBJ2-3|few|-|TRBV20-1
TGCAGTGCTATGAGGACAGATACGCAGTATTTT
CSAMRTDTQYF
>TRBJ2-1|-|TRBD1|TRBV5-1
TGCGCCAGCAGCATAGGGACAGGGAGATTTGATGAGCAGTTCTTC
CASSIGTGRFDEQFF
>TRBJ2-3|few|TRBD2|TRBV20-1
TGCAGTGCTCTTAGCGGGGGGGCCCTTACAGATACGCAGTATTTT
CSALSGGALTDTQYF
>TRBJ2-1|-|-|TRBV5-1
TGCGCCAGCAGCCCTACCGTTGAGACCCCGCAGAATGAGCAGTTCTTC
CASSPTVETPQNEQFF
>TRBJ1-5|-|-|TRBV10-3
TGTGCCATCAGTGAATTCGGTAGCAATCAGCCCCAGCATTTT
CAISEFGSNQPQHF
>TRBJ2-2|many|-|TRBV20-1
TGCAGTGCTAGAGTGGGGACCGGGGAGCTGTTTTTT
CSARVGTGELFF
>TRBJ2-5|few|-|TRBV20-1
TGCAGTGCTAGACCCAAGGGCATGGGGTGGGAAACCCAGTACTTC
CSARPKGMGWETQYF
>TRBJ2-5|-|-|TRBV5-6
TGTGCCAGCAGCTCGTTGCGCACAGTACGAGAGACCCAGTACTTC
CASSSLRTVRETQYF
>TRBJ2-2|many|TRBD1|TRBV5-1
TGCGCCAGCAGACAGGGGGCTGTGAACACCGGGGAGCTGTTTTTT
CASRQGAVNTGELFF
>TRBJ1-1|-|-|TRBV5-4
TGTGCCAGCAGCTTGTTTTGGCAGGGAAACACTGAAGCTTTCTTT
CASSLFWQGNTEAFF
>TRBJ2-5|-|-|TRBV7-9
TGTGCCAGCGAAGAGCGGAAAGAGACCCAGTACTTC
CASEERKETQYF
>TRBJ1-1|many|-|TRBV12-3/TRBV12-4
TGTGCCAGCAGTTCGCAACAGGGGAACACTGAAGCTTTCTTT
CASSSQQGNTEAFF
>TRBJ2-7|many|-|TRBV5-5
TGTGCCAGCAGCCTTACACCGGGACCCATACCTACGGAGCAGTACTTC
CASSLTPGPIPTEQYF
>TRBJ2-5|-|-|TRBV7-6
TGTGCCAGCAGCTCACCATTGGGACCGAGGGGCCAAGAGACCCAGTACTTC
CASSSPLGPRGQETQYF
>TRBJ2-2|-|TRBD1|TRBV10-3
TGTGCCATCAGTGAAGGAAGGGGGCGCACCGGGGAGCTGTTTTTT
CAISEGRGRTGELFF
>TRBJ2-4|few|-|TRBV12-3/TRBV12-4
TGTGCCAGCAGCCCCGCGGGTGACAACAAAAACATTCAGTACTTC
CASSPAGDNKNIQYF
>TRBJ2-7|-|-|TRBV5-5
TGTGCCAGCAGCCCAGGGACGGAAGCCTACGAGCAGTACTTC
CASSPGTEAYEQYF
>TRBJ1-4|-|-|TRBV10-3
TGTGCCATCGGGACGGGAGCTAATGAAAAACTGTTTTTT
CAIGTGANEKLFF
>TRBJ2-3|-|TRBD2|TRBV6-2/TRBV6-3
TGTGCCAGCAGTTACGTCCTAGGGAAGCGGGGGACAGATACGCAGTATTTT
CASSYVLGKRGTDTQYF
>TRBJ1-4|few|TRBD1|TRBV4-2
TGTGCCAGCAGCCTAGCCCAGGGGGCAACTAATGAAAAACTGTTTTTT
CASSLAQGATNEKLFF
>TRBJ2-1|few|-|TRBV5-5
TGTGCCAGCAGCTTGGTCATGGGCCATATGGGTGAGCAGTTCTTC
CASSLVMGHMGEQFF
>TRBJ2-6|-|-|TRBV5-1
TGCGCCAGCAGCTTGGTGTACCGGAGATCGGCCAACGTCCTGACTTTC
CASSLVYRRSANVLTF
>TRBJ2-3|few|-|TRBV10-3
TGTGCCATCAGTGGCCGGGTGGGGGGCACAGATACGCAGTATTTT
CAISGRVGGTDTQYF
>TRBJ2-7|many|-|TRBV29-1
TGCAGCGTTGAAGTAGACTTCCCCCCGGACGAGCAGTACTTC
CSVEVDFPPDEQYF
>TRBJ2-4|few|-|TRBV20-1
TGCAGTGCTAGATTGTTGCCAGGGAAGGGAAACATTCAGTACTTC
CSARLLPGKGNIQYF
>TRBJ1-1|-|-|TRBV9
TGTGCCAGCAGCGTAGGGTTGCGACCCCCTGGAGTCACTGAAGCTTTCTTT
CASSVGLRPPGVTEAFF
>TRBJ1-6|-|TRBD1|TRBV7-9
TGTGCCAGTAGCGGGACAGGGTCTAATTCACCCCTCCACTTT
CASSGTGSNSPLHF
>TRBJ2-7|-|TRBD1|TRBV12-3/TRBV12-4
TGTGCCAGCAGCCGAGACAGGGTTCACGAGCAGTACTTC
CASSRDRVHEQYF
>TRBJ2-6|few|-|TRBV7-3
TGTGCCAGCAGCCCCCCCGAGGCCAACGTCCTGACTTTC
CASSPPEANVLTF
>TRBJ1-2|few|-|TRBV5-1
TGCGCCAGCAGCTTGGCCGGGGATTCTAACTATGGCTACACCTTC
CASSLAGDSNYGYTF
>TRBJ1-5|few|TRBD1|TRBV2
TGTGCCAGCAGTGAAGCCCTGGACAGGGGGAATCAGCCCCAGCATTTT
CASSEALDRGNQPQHF
>TRBJ2-1|many|-|TRBV28
TGTGCCAGCAGTCGGCCCGCATTAGGGTCACACAATGAGCAGTTCTTC
CASSRPALGSHNEQFF
>TRBJ1-2|many|TRBD1|TRBV12-3/TRBV12-4
TGTGCCAGCAGTCCAGGGGGCGGGTACGACTATGGCTACACCTTC
CASSPGGGYDYGYTF
>TRBJ2-5|few|-|TRBV6-5
TGTGCCAGCAGTTACTCGAAGAATCAACAGCCACAAGAGACCCAGTACTTC
CASSYSKNQQPQETQYF
>TRBJ1-5|-|-|TRBV27
TGTGCCAGCAGTTTGTCCCGGGCAGGCCAGCAGCCCCAGCATTTT
CASSLSRAGQQPQHF
>TRBJ2-1|-|-|TRBV12-1
TGTGCCAGCAGCGCACGGACAAATAGCTCCTACAATGAGCAGTTCTTC
CASSARTNSSYNEQFF
>TRBJ1-6|-|-|TRBV20-1
TGCAGTGCTAGAGATGGTATGGGGCGTTCACCCCTCCACTTT
CSARDGMGRSPLHF
>TRBJ1-1|few|-|TRBV6-5
TGTGCCAGCAGTTACATCCCGCTGGGACGGGAAGCTTTCTTT
CASSYIPLGREAFF
>TRBJ1-3|many|-|TRBV7-2
TGTGCCAGCAGCTGGGACTCTGGAAACACCATATATTTT
CASSWDSGNTIYF
>TRBJ1-5|few|-|TRBV7-9
TGTGCCAGCAGCCCTCTGGGCAATCAGCCCCAGCATTTT
CASSPLGNQPQHF
>TRBJ2-1|many|-|TRBV20-1
TGCAGTCCTCTCGAGAGCCCCTACAATGAGCAGTTCTTC
CSPLESPYNEQFF
>TRBJ2-1|-|-|TRBV19
TGTGCCAGTACACGACTAGACTACAATGAGCAGTTCTTC
CASTRLDYNEQFF
>TRBJ2-1|few|-|TRBV12-3/TRBV12-4
TGTGCCAGCAGTTTAGGGCAGACAAGCTCCTACAATGAGCAGTTCTTC
CASSLGQTSSYNEQFF
>TRBJ2-5|-|-|TRBV5-4
TGTGCCAGCAGTACCACAGGGTTCCAAGAGACCCAGTACTTC
CASSTTGFQETQYF
>TRBJ1-5|few|-|TRBV24-1
TGTGCCACCAGTGATTCTACCCCGACCTGGGGTCAGCCCCAGCATTTT
CATSDSTPTWGQPQHF
>TRBJ2-6|-|-|TRBV27
TGTGCCAGCAGTTGGGGTGTTTATGGGGCCAACGTCCTGACTTTC
CASSWGVYGANVLTF
>TRBJ2-1|few|-|TRBV13
TGTGCCAGCAGCCGGACGAGGGACGGTCACTCCTACAATGAGCAGTTCTTC
CASSRTRDGHSYNEQFF
>TRBJ2-2|few|-|TRBV7-7
TGTGCTAGCAGCCCGAGCACAGGGACCGGGGAGCTGTTTTTT
CASSPSTGTGELFF
>TRBJ1-6|few|TRBD1|TRBV19
TGTGCCAGTGGCCGGGACAGGGAGGGATCACCCCTCCACTTT
CASGRDREGSPLHF
>TRBJ2-3|many|TRBD2|TRBV5-1
TGCGCCAGCAGACGCGGACTAGATACAGATACGCAGTATTTT
CASRRGLDTDTQYF
>TRBJ2-5|-|-|TRBV14
TGTGCCAGCAGCCGTGGGCTCCAAGAGACCCAGTACTTC
CASSRGLQETQYF
>TRBJ1-2|few|TRBD1|TRBV20-1
TGCAGTGCTGTCCAGACAGGGACTAACTATGGCTACACCTTC
CSAVQTGTNYGYTF
>TRBJ1-2|few|TRBD1|TRBV4-2
TGTGCCAGCAGCCACTTAAGTACAGGGGAAGAAGATGGCTACACCTTC
CASSHLSTGEEDGYTF
>TRBJ2-5|few|-|TRBV15
TGTGCCACCAGCAGAGTAGTACTCAAAGAGACCCAGTACTTC
CATSRVVLKETQYF
>TRBJ2-1|-|TRBD2|TRBV29-1
TGCAGCGTTGACCCCGCGGGGGGGCCGGTCTACAATGAGCAGTTCTTC
CSVDPAGGPVYNEQFF
>TRBJ2-5|-|-|TRBV7-7
TGTGCCAGCAGCTTGACCACAACGGAGACCCAGTACTTC
CASSLTTTETQYF
>TRBJ1-2|-|-|TRBV2
TGTGCCAGCATTAACGAGGATGGCTATGGCTACACCTTC
CASINEDGYGYTF